The present T cell receptor (beta chain) was sequenced within a study of cytomegalovirus exposure and HLA in healthy donors. General study points: The study recorded 150 to 200 TCR beta chains that were cytomegalovirus-associated. Researchers reported in a later analysis that a missense DCLRE1C variant was tied to TCR beta V- and J-gene trimming. The sole available immune exposure information was CMV serostatus.

It was with 60 Vbeta and 13 Jbeta primers that the PCR ran. Repertoires were generated with immunoSEQ multiplex PCR, while TCRdb's copy carries only in-frame clones and drops some. The sample has more than 150,000 clones, 82% seen once. Remarks on this clone: Its antigen is currently unknown.

J gave up 7 bases and V 8 bases, and 16 bases lay outside the gene matches. This CDR3 contains 15 residues. The germline gives CDR1 WSHSY, CDR2 SAAADI. This chain connects TRBV10-2 to TRBJ2-7; TRBD1 matches 8 bases. The TCR originated in a woman aged 18 to 35 in good health and CMV-seronegative. The material sequenced was PBMCs. The CDR3 is CASPNGQGAPKEQYF. CDR3 DNA sequence: TGCGCCAGCCCAAATGGTCAGGGGGCGCCTAAAGAGCAGTACTTC.